The source of this TCR beta chain is a study of cytomegalovirus exposure and HLA in healthy donors. General study findings and limits: Later analysis identified a missense DCLRE1C variant that was linked to TCR beta V- and J-gene trimming. Cytomegalovirus-associated status was assigned to 150 or so TCR beta chains.

This CDR3 region has 11 residues. CDR1 is SQVTM, CDR2 ANQGSEA, per germline. The germline V and J ends were trimmed by 5 bases and 5 bases, with 9 bases remaining between them. It was healthy bone marrow donors who served as donors. Of note for this clone: Its specificity is not known.

The study ran its PCR with 60 Vbeta and 13 Jbeta primers. Method: immunoSEQ multiplex PCR; TCRdb's copy keeps in-frame clones and lacks some. This sample yields some 90,000 clones, of which 80% are seen a single time; about 23% belongs to the top ten. The clonotype comes from a woman between 45 and 60 years old in good health and CMV-seropositive. The V call is TRBV29-1, the J call TRBJ1-1; D is unclear. Material: PBMCs. CDR3 in amino acids: CSVFQVTEAFF. CDR3 DNA: TGCAGCGTTTTTCAGGTTACTGAAGCTTTCTTT.